Below, 2 T cell receptor beta chains from the same sample are listed, as sequenced in a study of shared clonotypes between healthy human individuals. Sequencing used immunoSEQ multiplex PCR; TCRdb keeps in-frame clones, though not all of them. The profile shows just over 2,000,000 clones, about 95% of them singletons. CD45RO-negative cells were positively selected for CCR7, leaving out terminally differentiated effector memory CD45RA+ cells. The sample comprised naive CD8+ T cells sorted from blood. These receptors were obtained from a man between 18 and 29 years old in good health.

The chain uses TRBV9 and TRBJ1-2; the D is unclear. V lost 3 bases and J 7 bases, leaving 10 bases between the germline ends. The germline V gene encodes CDR1 SGDLS and CDR2 YYNGEE. The CDR3 runs to 12 residues. The CDR3 DNA follows: TGTGCCAGCAGCGCCCCCGATGCTGGCTACACCTTC. It codes for CASSAPDAGYTF.

The chain has TRBV11-2 and TRBJ2-3; tentative D call: TRBD2 (5 bases). Germline lookup yields CDR1 SGHAT and CDR2 FQNNGV. The CDR3 has 17 amino acids. V was shortened by 3 bases and J by 0 bases, with 16 bases between the two germline ends. The chain's CDR3 is CASSLRVGRPSTDTQYF. The CDR3 DNA reads TGTGCCAGCAGCTTGAGGGTTGGGCGCCCCAGCACAGATACGCAGTATTTT. Looking up the rest from reference TRBV11-2 and TRBJ2-3 gives the full variable domain: EAGVAQSPRYKIIEKRQSVAFWCNPISGHATLYWYQQILGQGPKLLIQFQNNGVVDDSQLPKDRFSAERLKGVDSTLKIQPAKLEDSAVYLCASSLRVGRPSTDTQYFGPGTRLTVL.